The present T cell receptor beta chain was sequenced within a study of shared clonotypes between healthy human individuals. Across the study: The study drew on a couple of women and three men aged 18 to 49 as donors. The study, taken as a whole, reports: Among a few donors, roughly 5.5% of naive CD4 clonotypes were found in common. The rarefaction results pointed to incomplete sorted-subset sequencing despite large depth.

The data were produced by immunoSEQ multiplex PCR, yet TCRdb's version contains in-frame clones alone and is incomplete. In the table there are around 200,000 clones, 80% to 95% of which are singletons. Turning to this clone: Its antigen remains unidentified.

The CDR3 is made up of 12 amino acids. Germline V CDR1 and CDR2: MNHEY, SVGAGI. Trimming left V 6 bases short and J 4 bases short, with 10 bases between. Sequences were obtained from naive CD4+ T cells sorted from blood. Subset: CD45RA+ positively selected. The gene calls are TRBV6-5 and TRBJ2-7, with D perhaps matching TRBD1 or TRBD2 (5 bases each). The source of this sequence is a woman between 25 and 40 years old in good health. In nucleotides, the CDR3 is TGTGCCAGCAGGGGACGGAAATACGAGCAGTACTTC. It specifies CASRGRKYEQYF.